Sequencing of this T cell receptor beta chain was carried out in a study of cytomegalovirus exposure and HLA in healthy donors. Study-wide results and caveats: According to the study, 160 or so TCR beta chains were cytomegalovirus-associated. The majority of CMV-associated TCR beta chains were reported as apparently HLA-restricted in a later analysis. According to an earlier analysis, most TCR beta V segments yielded productive rearrangements about 87% or about 30% of the time.

With 60 Vbeta and 13 Jbeta primers, the PCR was carried out. Profiled with immunoSEQ multiplex PCR; TCRdb holds only in-frame clones, not every one. The sample carries 85,000 to 110,000 clones, 79% recorded once. Deletions cut 0 bases from V and 4 bases from J, with 7 bases between. Germline V gene data show CDR1 as SGHRS and CDR2 as YFSETQ. CDR3 size: 14 residues. On this clone itself: Its specificity is unknown.

The sequence was obtained from a middle-aged man in good health and CMV-seropositive. J is TRBJ1-4 and V is TRBV5-1, with D possibly matching TRBD1 (6 bases). The sequencing input was PBMCs. CDR3: CASSLEQGNEKLFF. The CDR3, as DNA: TGCGCCAGCAGCTTGGAACAGGGTAATGAAAAACTGTTTTTT.